The clone carrying this T cell receptor beta chain was detected only a few times. The data stem from a study of patients and donors after allogeneic stem cell transplantation. TCRdb re-analysed the RT-PCR reads in MiXCR, keeping a single row per CDR3 protein. The sample has 410,000 or so distinct CDR3 sequences; roughly 17% are singletons. V trimming: 4 bases; J trimming: 6 bases; junction bases outside the gene matches: 17. Per the germline V gene, CDR1 is SGHRS and CDR2 is YFSETQ. The CDR3 consists of 18 residues. The sample consisted of blood, either unsorted or a sorted T cell fraction (not recorded which). The gene calls are TRBV5-1 and TRBJ2-1; 9 bases align to TRBD1. This sequence was found in a human donor who was either an allogeneic HSCT recipient or a stem cell or donor lymphocyte infusion donor (not recorded which). It is not recorded whose cells these are; they may come from a transplant donor. The CDR3 sequence is CASSMRAIGQGPGNEQFF. In nucleotides, the CDR3 is TGCGCCAGCAGCATGCGGGCGATTGGACAGGGGCCTGGCAATGAGCAGTTCTTC.